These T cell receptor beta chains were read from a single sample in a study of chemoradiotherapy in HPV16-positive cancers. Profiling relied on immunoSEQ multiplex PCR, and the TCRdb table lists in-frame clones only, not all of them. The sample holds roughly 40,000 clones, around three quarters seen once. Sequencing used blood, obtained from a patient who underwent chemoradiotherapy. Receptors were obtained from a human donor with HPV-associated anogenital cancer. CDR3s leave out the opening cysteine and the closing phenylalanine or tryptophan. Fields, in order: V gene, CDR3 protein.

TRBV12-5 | ASGYRGARTDTQY
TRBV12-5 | ASGSNGLNTEAF
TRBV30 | AWRTDGSSGNTIY
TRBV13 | ASSLGRGTGWNFHGYT
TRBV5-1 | ASSRQGTDTQY
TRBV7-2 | ASSPLPPGGGEKLF
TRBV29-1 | SVEGSSWAQY
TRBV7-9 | ASSLVRSYNEQF
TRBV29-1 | SVYRGSETQY
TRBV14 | ASSQSPAGESYEQY
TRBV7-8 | ASSIGQGIGEQY
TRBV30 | AWTSIGQVNTEAF
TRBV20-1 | SARNVYEQF
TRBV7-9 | ASSKLAGGPSDTQY
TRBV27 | ASSPLAANTGELF
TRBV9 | ASSAGWGSGANVLT
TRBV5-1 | ASSPRSGVGNTIY
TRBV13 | ASSASSSGGSSTDTQY
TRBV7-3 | ASSPPSGGVTGELF
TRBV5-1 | ASSSQPNTEAF